This T cell receptor (beta chain) was recorded in a study of vaccination effects on CD4 cells after COVID-19. Per germline, CDR1 SGHNT and CDR2 YYREEE (reference sequence). CDR3 length: 17 residues. With V trimmed by 5 bases and J by 0 bases, 10 bases remained unmatched. Before any sequencing was done, the ViraFEST assay used viral peptide pools to expand antigen-specific CD4+ T cells. Subsequent to a culture period of around 10 days, CD4+ T cells were isolated. Wells each received 2.2 million or so PBMC, cultured with approximately 10 IU/ml IL-2 and roughly 9.3 ug/ml peptides. The authors exchanged half the medium for IL-2 medium on days 3 and 7. The assay was immunoSEQ multiplex PCR, and TCRdb's table has in-frame clones only and misses some. This sample carries 45,000 to 65,000 clones, 80% of them seen once, and the ten largest clones take about 2.4%. This clone has a handful of counts. Its cognate antigen is unknown.

Study-level findings and limits: Common cold coronavirus cross-reactivity was shown by only 1 of 255 vaccine-induced clones in healthy vaccinees.

The sample was CD4+ T cells from PBMCs cultured with HCoV-229E spike peptides, taken before COVID-19 vaccination. The TCR sequence derives from a human donor who received a COVID-19 vaccine. The V call is TRBV5-4, the J call TRBJ1-5, with 8 positions matching TRBD1. CDR3 sequence reads: CASRVWDRNYSNQPQHF. CDR3 coding DNA: TGTGCCAGCAGAGTCTGGGACAGGAATTATAGCAATCAGCCCCAGCATTTT.